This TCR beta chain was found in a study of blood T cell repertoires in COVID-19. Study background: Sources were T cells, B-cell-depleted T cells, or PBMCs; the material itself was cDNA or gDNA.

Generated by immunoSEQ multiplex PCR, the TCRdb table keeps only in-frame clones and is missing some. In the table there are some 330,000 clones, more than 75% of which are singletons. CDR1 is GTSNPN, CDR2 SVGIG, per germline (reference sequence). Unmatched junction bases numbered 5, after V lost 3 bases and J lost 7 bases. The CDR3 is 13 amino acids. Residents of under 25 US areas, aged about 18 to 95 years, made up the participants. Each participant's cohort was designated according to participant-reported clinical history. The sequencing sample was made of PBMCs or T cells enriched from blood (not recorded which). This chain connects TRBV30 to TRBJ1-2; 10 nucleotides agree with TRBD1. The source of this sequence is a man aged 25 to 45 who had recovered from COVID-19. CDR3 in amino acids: CAWRFDRGLGYTF. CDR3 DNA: TGTGCCTGGAGATTTGACAGGGGGCTTGGCTACACCTTC.